A single TCR beta chain is shown here with its context. Its target is unknown. The data were taken from a study of T-cell memory formation after mild COVID-19. Background on the study: Clusters of TCRs were largely donor specific. Study-wide results and limits: Whereas later expanders leaned CD4+, clones contracting day 15 to 85 showed a balanced CD4/CD8 makeup. Nothing showed for sure that second-wave clones peaking on day 37 were SARS-CoV-2 specific. Mostly located in CM and EM were contracting CD4+ clones, with contracting CD8+ clones located in EMRA.

A single record per CDR3 protein comes from TCRdb applying MiXCR to the 5' RACE reads. The sample records about half a million distinct CDR3 sequences, roughly 18% being singletons. From germline, CDR1 is LNHDA and CDR2 SQIVND (reference sequence). Losses at the gene ends were 4 bases for V and 7 bases for J; bases not matched to a gene: 7. This CDR3 is 13 amino acids long. The sample consisted of PBMCs or a T cell subset sorted from them (not recorded which). The chain carries TRBV19 and TRBJ2-7; 7 nucleotides agree with TRBD2. The sequence was collected from an adult woman who had mild COVID-19 (a few samples of this study predate the infection). Cell type and time point are not known. The CDR3 DNA follows: TGTGCCAGTAGTAGCCGGGGGGTTGAGGAGCAGTACTTC. Translating gives CASSSRGVEEQYF.